Described below is a single T cell receptor (beta chain) sequence and its context. This clone was counted only a few times. Its antigen is unknown. No much larger clone is present one base from it, and per-base qualities are unavailable. Inclusive of the bounding cysteine and phenylalanine, the CDR3 is 15 residues long. Here the CDR3 DNA is all that survives: 45 bases in frame from base 1. The germline V and J ends show losses of 0 bases and 6 bases respectively, and no gene match explains 5 bases of the junction. From a lookup of the germline V gene, CDR1 and CDR2 are SGHDN and FVKESK. The record originates from a study of beta chain features in type 1 diabetes listed by TCRdb under 2018. Describing the broader study: Mean age, gender distribution, total cell number and subset yield were not different between patients and healthy donors. A total of about 99,000,000 sorted cells were examined across all samples, and RNA yield correlated strongly with the number of cells per subset. The study compared the TCRB repertoires of sorted circulating CD4+ T cell subsets in recently diagnosed type 1 diabetes patients with those in matched healthy donors. Regulatory and stem cell-like memory subsets were obtained from only 8 patients and roughly 8 healthy donors, while naive and central memory subsets were obtained from all 28 donors. Broad study findings and their caveats: Because the HLA sub-analyses included only small numbers of individuals, any influence of HLA type on TCRB rearrangement was left unresolved. Naive, central memory and regulatory TCRB repertoires appeared to be more alike among patients than among healthy donors. PCR might favor shorter templates, but patient and control samples were amplified and corrected together, so any skew would affect both groups equally. Sequencing cDNA rather than genomic DNA could over-represent highly expressing activated cells, although activation and CD3 levels did not differ between groups. Fewer insertions and more nucleotide deletions at VDJ recombination sites were observed in patients with type 1 diabetes, implying thymic rearrangement abnormalities. A moderate but significant shortening of TCRB CDR3 length was observed in type 1 diabetes patients in all four CD4+ subsets.

All of the isolated RNA was reverse transcribed with the High Capacity cDNA Reverse Transcription Kit, so expressed TCRB transcripts were sequenced. Naive, central memory and regulatory T cell samples underwent deep immunoSEQ sequencing, averaging about 3.57 million total reads per sample. Sorted cells were lysed in RLT buffer and RNA was extracted with DNase-treated RNeasy Micro or Mini kits, depending on cell number. To prevent cross-contamination, every cell subset was processed on its own, while patient and healthy donor samples were processed together. The immunoSEQ multiplex PCR was used to amplify TCRB sequences from cDNA, generating 87-bp fragments that spanned the CDR3 region. Sequencing of the amplicons was performed on the Illumina HiSeq platform. The authors' pipeline ran thus. PCR bias was corrected computationally using synthetic template baselines, and reads within Hamming distance 2 were collapsed, with unmergeable singletons discarded. By aligning reads against IMGT, V, D and J genes, CDR3 length, and insertions or deletions at six rearrangement sites were assigned. Within each subset, clonotype counts were normalized to the number of sorted cells before true diversity and Gini coefficients were calculated with the tcR R package. The overlap coefficient, calculated on TCRB nucleotide sequences, was used to measure repertoire sharing. Out-of-frame TCRB sequences from naive cells were analyzed to stand in for the pre-selection repertoire. TCRdb stores this immuneACCESS table with in-frame sequences only. Part of the clones is absent; in the studies checked, under half of the shortfall reflects unresolved V genes, and no reason is known for the rest. V and J calls and clone size follow that table, whereas D and trimming were derived from the DNA. This sample gives hundreds of thousands of clones in total; 15% to 17% of them show up just once. The biggest ten clones account for under 0.095% of the sample.

A single peripheral blood draw of about 116 mL on average was collected from each donor into heparinised tubes. Naive, central memory, regulatory and stem cell-like memory CD4+ T cells were sorted on a BD FACSAria II using a panel including CD45RO, CCR7, CD25, CD127, CD95 and CD27. Every sorted population had a purity above 95%. PBMCs were separated immediately by Lymphoprep density gradient centrifugation and were stained directly, without being cultured. So that batch effects would be minimized, each experiment stained and sorted samples in pairs, pairing one healthy donor with one patient. What was sequenced was naive CD4+ T cells from blood. The sample's cell subset or site, from its label and the paper: true naive CD4+ T cells. The sequence derives from a man between 18 and 29 years old in good health. Here the chain combines TRBV14 and TRBJ2-1; 7 nucleotides in the junction match TRBD2. The DNA sequence is given as TGTGCCAGCAGCCAAGATAGCGGGTTCCTCAATGAGCAGTTCTTC. This sequence encodes CASSQDSGFLNEQFF.